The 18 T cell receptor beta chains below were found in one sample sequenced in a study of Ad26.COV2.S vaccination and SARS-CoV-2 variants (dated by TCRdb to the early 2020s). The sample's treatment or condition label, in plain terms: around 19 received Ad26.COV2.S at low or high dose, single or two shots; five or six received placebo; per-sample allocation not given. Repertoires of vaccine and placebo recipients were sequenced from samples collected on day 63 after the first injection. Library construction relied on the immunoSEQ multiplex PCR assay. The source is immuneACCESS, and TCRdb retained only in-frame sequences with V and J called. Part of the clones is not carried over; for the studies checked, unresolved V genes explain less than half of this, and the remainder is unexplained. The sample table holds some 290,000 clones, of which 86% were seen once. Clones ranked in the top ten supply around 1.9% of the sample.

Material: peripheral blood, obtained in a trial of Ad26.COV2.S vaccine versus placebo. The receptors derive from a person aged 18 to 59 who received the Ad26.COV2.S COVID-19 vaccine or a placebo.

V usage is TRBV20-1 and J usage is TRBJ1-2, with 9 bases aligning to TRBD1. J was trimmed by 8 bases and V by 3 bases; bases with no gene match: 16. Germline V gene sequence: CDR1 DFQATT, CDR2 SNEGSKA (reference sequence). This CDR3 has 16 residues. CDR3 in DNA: TGCAGTGCTAGTAGGTGGGACAGGGCCCTCGGGAGGGGCTACACCTTC. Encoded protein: CSASRWDRALGRGYTF.

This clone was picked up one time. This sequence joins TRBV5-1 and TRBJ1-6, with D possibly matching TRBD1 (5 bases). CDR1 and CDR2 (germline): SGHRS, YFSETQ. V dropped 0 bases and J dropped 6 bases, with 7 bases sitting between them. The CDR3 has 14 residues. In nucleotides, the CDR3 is TGCGCCAGCAGCTTGGAGGGGATTAATTCACCCCTCCACTTT. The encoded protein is CASSLEGINSPLHF.

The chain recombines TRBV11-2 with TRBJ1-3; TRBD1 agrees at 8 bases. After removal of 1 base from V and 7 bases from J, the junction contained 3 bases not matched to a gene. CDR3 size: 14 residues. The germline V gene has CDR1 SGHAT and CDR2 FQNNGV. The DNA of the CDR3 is TGTGCCAGCAGCTTAGGGTGGACAGGGAACACCATATATTTT. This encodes CASSLGWTGNTIYF.

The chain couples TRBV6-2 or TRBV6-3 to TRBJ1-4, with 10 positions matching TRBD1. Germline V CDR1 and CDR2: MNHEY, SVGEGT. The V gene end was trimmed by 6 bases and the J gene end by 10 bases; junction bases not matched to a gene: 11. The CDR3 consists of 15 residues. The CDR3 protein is CASSSPGQGVGKLFF. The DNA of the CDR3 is TGTGCCAGCAGCTCCCCCGGACAGGGGGTAGGAAAACTGTTTTTT.

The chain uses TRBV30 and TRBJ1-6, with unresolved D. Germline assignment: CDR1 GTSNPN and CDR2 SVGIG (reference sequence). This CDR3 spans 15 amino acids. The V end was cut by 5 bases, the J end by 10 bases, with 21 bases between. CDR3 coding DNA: TGTGCCTGGGGGAAACTGTCCGGGTTAGGGTCACCCCTCCACTTT. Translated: CAWGKLSGLGSPLHF.

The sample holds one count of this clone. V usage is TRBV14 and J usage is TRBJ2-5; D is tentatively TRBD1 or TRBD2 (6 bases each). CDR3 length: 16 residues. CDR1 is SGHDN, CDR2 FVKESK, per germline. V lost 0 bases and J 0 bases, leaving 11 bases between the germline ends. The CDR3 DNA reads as TGTGCCAGCAGCCAAGAGGAGGGGGTATACCAAGAGACCCAGTACTTC. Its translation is CASSQEEGVYQETQYF.

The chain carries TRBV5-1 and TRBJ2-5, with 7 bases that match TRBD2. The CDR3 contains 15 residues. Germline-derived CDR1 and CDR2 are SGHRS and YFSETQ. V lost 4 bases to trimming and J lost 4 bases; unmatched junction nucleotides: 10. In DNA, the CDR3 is TGCGCCAGCAGCCAAACCCCGACTAGCCCAGAGACCCAGTACTTC. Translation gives CASSQTPTSPETQYF.

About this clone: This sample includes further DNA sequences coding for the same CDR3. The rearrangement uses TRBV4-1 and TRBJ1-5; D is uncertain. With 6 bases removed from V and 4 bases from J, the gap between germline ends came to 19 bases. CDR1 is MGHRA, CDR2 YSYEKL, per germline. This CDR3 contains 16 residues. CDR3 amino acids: CASSHSVNGPNQPQHF. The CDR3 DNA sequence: TGCGCCAGCAGTCATTCGGTTAACGGGCCGAATCAGCCCCAGCATTTT.

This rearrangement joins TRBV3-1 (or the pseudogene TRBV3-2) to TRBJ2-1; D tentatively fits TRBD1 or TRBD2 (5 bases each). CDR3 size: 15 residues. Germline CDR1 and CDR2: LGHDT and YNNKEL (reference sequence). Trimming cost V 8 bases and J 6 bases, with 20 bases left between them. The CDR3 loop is CASGTGPLTANEQFF. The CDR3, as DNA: TGTGCCAGCGGGACGGGACCCCTTACGGCCAATGAGCAGTTCTTC.

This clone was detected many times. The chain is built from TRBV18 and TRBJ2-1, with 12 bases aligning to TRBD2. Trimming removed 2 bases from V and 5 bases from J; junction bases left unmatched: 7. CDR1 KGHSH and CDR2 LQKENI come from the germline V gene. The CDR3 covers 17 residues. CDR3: CASSPAALAGGNNEQFF. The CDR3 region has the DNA TGTGCCAGCTCACCAGCCGCACTAGCGGGGGGAAACAATGAGCAGTTCTTC.

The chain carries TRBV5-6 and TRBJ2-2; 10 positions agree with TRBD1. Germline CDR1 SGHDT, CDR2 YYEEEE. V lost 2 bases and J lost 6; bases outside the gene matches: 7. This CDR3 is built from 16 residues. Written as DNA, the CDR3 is TGTGCCAGCAGCTTCGGGACAGGGGTAGTCGCCGGGGAGCTGTTTTTT. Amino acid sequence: CASSFGTGVVAGELFF.

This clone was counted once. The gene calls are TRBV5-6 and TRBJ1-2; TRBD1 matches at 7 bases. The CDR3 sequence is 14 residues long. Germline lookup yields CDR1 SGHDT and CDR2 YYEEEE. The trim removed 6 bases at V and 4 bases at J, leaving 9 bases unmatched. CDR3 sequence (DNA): TGTGCCAGCACCCCTTGGGCAGGGGGCTATGGCTACACCTTC. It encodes CASTPWAGGYGYTF.

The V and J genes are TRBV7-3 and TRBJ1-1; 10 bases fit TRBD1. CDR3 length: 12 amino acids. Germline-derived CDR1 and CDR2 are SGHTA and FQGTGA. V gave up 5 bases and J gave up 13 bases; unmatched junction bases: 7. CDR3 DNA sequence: TGTGCCAGCAGCCTTGGACAGGGGGTGGTTTTCTTT. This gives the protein CASSLGQGVVFF.

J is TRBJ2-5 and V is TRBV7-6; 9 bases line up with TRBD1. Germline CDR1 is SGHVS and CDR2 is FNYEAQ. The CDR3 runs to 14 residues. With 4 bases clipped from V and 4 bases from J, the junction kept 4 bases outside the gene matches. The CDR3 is CASSSGGQGETQYF. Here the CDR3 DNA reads TGTGCCAGCAGCTCCGGGGGACAGGGAGAGACCCAGTACTTC.

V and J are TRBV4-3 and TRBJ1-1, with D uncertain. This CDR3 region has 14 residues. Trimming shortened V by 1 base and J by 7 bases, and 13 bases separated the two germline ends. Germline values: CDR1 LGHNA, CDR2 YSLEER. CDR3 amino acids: CASSQAVGGLEAFF. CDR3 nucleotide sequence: TGCGCCAGCAGCCAAGCTGTTGGAGGGCTTGAAGCTTTCTTT.

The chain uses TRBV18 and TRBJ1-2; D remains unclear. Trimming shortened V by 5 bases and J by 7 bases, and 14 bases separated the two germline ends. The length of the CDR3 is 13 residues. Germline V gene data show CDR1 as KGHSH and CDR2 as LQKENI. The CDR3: CASSSDSSGGYTF. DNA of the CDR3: TGTGCCAGCTCATCCGACTCCAGCGGTGGCTACACCTTC.

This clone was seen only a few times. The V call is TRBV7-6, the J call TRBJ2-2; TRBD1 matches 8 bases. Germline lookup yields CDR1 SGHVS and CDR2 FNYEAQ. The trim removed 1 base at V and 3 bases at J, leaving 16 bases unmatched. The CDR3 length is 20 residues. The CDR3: CASSLDGNGQGGDYTGELFF. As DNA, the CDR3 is TGTGCCAGCAGCTTAGACGGCAACGGACAGGGAGGTGACTACACCGGGGAGCTGTTTTTT.

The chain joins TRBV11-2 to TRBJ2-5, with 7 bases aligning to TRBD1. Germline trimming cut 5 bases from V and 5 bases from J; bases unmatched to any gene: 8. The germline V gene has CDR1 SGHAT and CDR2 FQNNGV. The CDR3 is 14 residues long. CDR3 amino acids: CASSKTGQGETQYF. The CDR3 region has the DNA TGTGCCAGCAGCAAGACAGGGCAGGGTGAGACCCAGTACTTC.